Below, 10 T cell receptor beta chains from the same sample are listed, as sequenced in a study of cytomegalovirus exposure and HLA in healthy donors. PCR used 60 Vbeta primers and 13 Jbeta primers. The table came from immunoSEQ multiplex PCR; TCRdb's copy has only in-frame clones and leaves some out. The table shows 140,000 to 150,000 clones, with roughly 10% occurring only once. Specimen: PBMCs. The source of these receptors is a middle-aged man in good health and CMV-seronegative.

The chain couples TRBV5-1 to TRBJ2-7; TRBD1 is a possible D gene (6 bases). From germline, CDR1 is SGHRS and CDR2 YFSETQ. The CDR3 covers 15 residues. V lost 4 bases to trimming and J lost 3 bases, with 17 bases between them. The CDR3 reads CASSLLDSLSYEQYF. The CDR3 DNA sequence: TGCGCCAGCAGCCTCCTGGACAGCCTAAGCTACGAGCAGTACTTC.

This clone occurred a few times. CDR3 loop: CASSIFRDTNSGNTIYF. DNA of the CDR3: TGTGCCAGTAGCATATTCCGGGACACCAACTCTGGAAACACCATATATTTT. The chain recombines TRBV19 with TRBJ1-3; D is perhaps TRBD1 (6 bases). V lost 6 bases and J lost 0, with 18 bases in between. This CDR3 is 17 amino acids long. Per the germline V gene, CDR1 is LNHDA and CDR2 is SQIVND (reference sequence).

Only a few counts were recorded for this clone. The chain carries TRBV6-5 and TRBJ2-5; D not certain. The end of the DNA aligns better with TRBJ2-7, so the J call may be wrong. Germline-derived CDR1 and CDR2 are MNHEY and SVGAGI. This CDR3 spans 14 amino acids. CDR3 DNA: TGTGCCAGCAGTTACGACTCGAGCTCCTACGAGCAGTACTTC. Translating gives CASSYDSSSYEQYF.

This clone turned up a few times. This CDR3 reads CASSHGGQGQETQYF. Here the CDR3 DNA reads TGTGCCAGCAGCCACGGTGGACAGGGGCAAGAGACCCAGTACTTC. This chain connects TRBV5-5 to TRBJ2-5; 9 bases are shared with TRBD1. V shed 4 bases, J shed 2 bases, and the junction held 6 bases outside the gene matches. CDR1 and CDR2 from the germline V gene are SGHKS and YYEKEE (reference sequence). The CDR3 loop spans 15 amino acids.

V and J are TRBV5-5 and TRBJ2-7; the D gene is possibly TRBD2 (5 bases). Germline loops: CDR1 SGHKS, CDR2 YYEKEE (reference sequence). The CDR3 is 14 residues long. Trimming removed 2 bases from V and 7 bases from J, with 16 bases in between. CDR3 bases: TGTGCCAGCAGCTTAGGACGGACTCTCTCAGAGCAGTACTTC. Translating gives CASSLGRTLSEQYF.

This sequence joins TRBV19 and TRBJ2-3, with TRBD1 matching over 7 bases. This CDR3 spans 16 amino acids. Germline trimming cut 5 bases from V and 0 bases from J; bases unmatched to any gene: 8. Germline CDR1 LNHDA, CDR2 SQIVND (reference sequence). The DNA for the CDR3 is TGTGCCAGTAGTGTGGGACAGACAAATAGCACAGATACGCAGTATTTT. Protein sequence: CASSVGQTNSTDTQYF.

The V call is TRBV6-6, the J call TRBJ1-5; D may be TRBD1 (5 bases). The V gene's germline CDR1 is MNHNY and CDR2 SVGAGI (reference sequence). Deletions cut 6 bases from V and 5 bases from J, with 17 bases between. The CDR3 is 15 residues long. This chain's CDR3 is CASSLDIWGDQPQHF. CDR3 bases: TGTGCCAGCAGCCTTGACATCTGGGGGGATCAGCCCCAGCATTTT.

This chain joins TRBV5-1 and TRBJ2-5, with a tentative D call TRBD1 (5 bases). CDR1 and CDR2 from the germline V gene are SGHRS and YFSETQ. Trimming removed 0 bases from V and 4 bases from J, with 16 bases in between. The CDR3 is 16 amino acids. The CDR3 DNA reads TGCGCCAGCAGCTTGGCCCCGCAAGGGGAACGAGAGACCCAGTACTTC. Translation gives CASSLAPQGERETQYF.

Only a few counts were recorded for this clone. The chain has TRBV7-9 and TRBJ1-3, with D uncertain. Germline V gene sequence: CDR1 SEHNR, CDR2 FQNEAQ (reference sequence). CDR3 length equals 10 residues. In nucleotides, the CDR3 is TGTGGGGAGGGTGAGGAGACCATATATTTT. Its translation: CGEGEETIYF.

This clone was seen a handful of times. The CDR3 sequence is CASSNRDSSNQPQHF. In nucleotides, the CDR3 is TGTGCCAGCAGCAACCGGGACAGTAGCAATCAGCCCCAGCATTTT. This chain joins TRBV6-6 and TRBJ1-5; 7 nucleotides match TRBD1. After removal of 6 bases from V and 0 bases from J, the junction contained 5 bases not matched to a gene. The CDR3 contains 15 residues. Germline V gene sequence: CDR1 MNHNY, CDR2 SVGAGI (reference sequence).